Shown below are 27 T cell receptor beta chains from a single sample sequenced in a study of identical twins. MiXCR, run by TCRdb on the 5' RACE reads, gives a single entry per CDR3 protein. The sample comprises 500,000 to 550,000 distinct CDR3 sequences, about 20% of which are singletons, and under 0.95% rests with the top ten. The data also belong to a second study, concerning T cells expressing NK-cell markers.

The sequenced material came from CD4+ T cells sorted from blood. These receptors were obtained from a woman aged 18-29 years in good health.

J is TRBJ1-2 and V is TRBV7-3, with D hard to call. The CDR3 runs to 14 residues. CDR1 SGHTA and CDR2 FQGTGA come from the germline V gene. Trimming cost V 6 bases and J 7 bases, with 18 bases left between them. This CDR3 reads CASRSDSRSGGYTF. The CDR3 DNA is TGTGCCAGCAGATCGGATTCGCGTTCTGGTGGCTACACCTTC.

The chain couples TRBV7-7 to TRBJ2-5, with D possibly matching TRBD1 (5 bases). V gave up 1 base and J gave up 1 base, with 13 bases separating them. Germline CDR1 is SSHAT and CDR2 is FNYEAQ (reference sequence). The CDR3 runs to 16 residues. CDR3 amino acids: CASSLGGWGPQETQYF. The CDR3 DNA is TGTGCCAGCAGCTTAGGGGGTTGGGGCCCCCAAGAGACCCAGTACTTC.

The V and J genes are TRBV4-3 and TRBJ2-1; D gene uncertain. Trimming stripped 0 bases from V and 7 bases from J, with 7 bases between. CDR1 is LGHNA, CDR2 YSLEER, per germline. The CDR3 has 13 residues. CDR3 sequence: CASSQDRANEQFF. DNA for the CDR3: TGCGCCAGCAGCCAAGATAGAGCAAATGAGCAGTTCTTC.

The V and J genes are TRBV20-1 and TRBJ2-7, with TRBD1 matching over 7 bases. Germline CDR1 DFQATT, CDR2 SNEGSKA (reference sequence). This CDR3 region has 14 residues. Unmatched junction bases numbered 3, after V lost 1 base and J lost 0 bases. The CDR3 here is CSARAGQHSYEQYF. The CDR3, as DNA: TGCAGTGCTAGAGCGGGACAGCACTCCTACGAGCAGTACTTC.

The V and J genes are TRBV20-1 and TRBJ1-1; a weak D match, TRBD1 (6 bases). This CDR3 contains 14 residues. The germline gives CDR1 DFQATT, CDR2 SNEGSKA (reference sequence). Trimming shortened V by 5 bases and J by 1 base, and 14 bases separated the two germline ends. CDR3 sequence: CSAYVPTGNTEAFF. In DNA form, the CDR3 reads TGCAGTGCTTACGTACCGACAGGGAACACTGAAGCTTTCTTT.

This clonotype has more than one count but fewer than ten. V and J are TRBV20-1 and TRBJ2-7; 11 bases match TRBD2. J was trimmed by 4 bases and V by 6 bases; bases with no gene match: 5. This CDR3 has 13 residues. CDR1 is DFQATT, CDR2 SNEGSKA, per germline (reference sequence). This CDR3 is CSATGTSGYEQYF. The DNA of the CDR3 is TGCAGTGCAACCGGGACTAGCGGATACGAGCAGTACTTC.

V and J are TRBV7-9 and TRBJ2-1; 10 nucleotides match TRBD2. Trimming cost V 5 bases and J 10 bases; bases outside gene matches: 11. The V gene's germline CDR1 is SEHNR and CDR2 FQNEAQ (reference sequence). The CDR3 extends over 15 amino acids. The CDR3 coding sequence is TGTGCCAGCAGCCGAGGGACTAGCGAGGGGAGAGAGCAGTTCTTC. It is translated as CASSRGTSEGREQFF.

DNA of the CDR3: TGTGCCAGCAGCGCACAATGGAACACTGAAGCTTTCTTT. The encoded protein is CASSAQWNTEAFF. The chain employs TRBV12-3 or TRBV12-4 and TRBJ1-1, with no clear D. Trimming left V 6 bases short and J 1 base short, with 9 bases between. The CDR3 extends over 13 amino acids.

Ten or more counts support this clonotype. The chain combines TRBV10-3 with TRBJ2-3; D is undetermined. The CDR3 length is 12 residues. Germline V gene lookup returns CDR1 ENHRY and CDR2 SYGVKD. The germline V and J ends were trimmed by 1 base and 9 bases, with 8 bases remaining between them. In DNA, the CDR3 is TGTGCCATCAGTGAGTACTACGGCACGCAGTATTTT. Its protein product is CAISEYYGTQYF.

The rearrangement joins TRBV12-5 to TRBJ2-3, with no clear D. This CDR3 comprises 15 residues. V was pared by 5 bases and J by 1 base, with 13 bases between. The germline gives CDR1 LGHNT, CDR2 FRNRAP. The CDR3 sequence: CASGPPGSRTDTQYF. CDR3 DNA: TGTGCTAGTGGTCCTCCTGGTAGTCGCACAGATACGCAGTATTTT.

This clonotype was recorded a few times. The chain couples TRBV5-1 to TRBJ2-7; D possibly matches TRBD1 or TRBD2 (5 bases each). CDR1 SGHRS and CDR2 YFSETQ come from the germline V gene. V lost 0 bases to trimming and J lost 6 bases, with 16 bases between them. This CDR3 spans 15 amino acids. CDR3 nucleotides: TGCGCCAGCAGCTTGGGGGACGGCCTCTTTGGCGAGCAGTACTTC. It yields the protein CASSLGDGLFGEQYF.

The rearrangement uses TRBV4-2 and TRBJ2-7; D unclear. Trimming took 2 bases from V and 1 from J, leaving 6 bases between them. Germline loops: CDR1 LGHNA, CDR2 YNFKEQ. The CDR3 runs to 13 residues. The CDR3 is CASSQKGSYEQYF. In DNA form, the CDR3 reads TGTGCCAGCAGCCAAAAAGGGTCCTACGAGCAGTACTTC.

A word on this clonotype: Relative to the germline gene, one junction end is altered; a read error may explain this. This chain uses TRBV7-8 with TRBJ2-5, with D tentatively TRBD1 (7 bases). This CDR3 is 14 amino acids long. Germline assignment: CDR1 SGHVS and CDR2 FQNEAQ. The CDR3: CASSANLGGGTANF. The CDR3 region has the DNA TGTGCCAGCAGCGCAAACCTTGGTGGGGGGACAGCAAACTTC.

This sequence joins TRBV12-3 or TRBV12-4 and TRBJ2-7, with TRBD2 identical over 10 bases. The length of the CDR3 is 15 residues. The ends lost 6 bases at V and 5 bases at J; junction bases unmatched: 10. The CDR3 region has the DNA TGTGCCAGCAGGCATAATAGCGGGAGGATGAACGAGCAGTACTTC. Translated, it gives CASRHNSGRMNEQYF.

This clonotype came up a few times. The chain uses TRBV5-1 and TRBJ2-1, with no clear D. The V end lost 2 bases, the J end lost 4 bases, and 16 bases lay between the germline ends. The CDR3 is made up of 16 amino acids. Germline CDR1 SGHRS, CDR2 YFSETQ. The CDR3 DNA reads TGCGCCAGCAGCTTCCACGAGCTTGGACCGTACAATGAGCAGTTCTTC. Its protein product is CASSFHELGPYNEQFF.

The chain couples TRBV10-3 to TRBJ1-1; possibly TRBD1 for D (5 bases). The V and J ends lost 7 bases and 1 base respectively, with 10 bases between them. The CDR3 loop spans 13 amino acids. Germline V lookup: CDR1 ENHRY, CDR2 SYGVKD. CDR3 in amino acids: CAITRGENTEAFF. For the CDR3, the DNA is TGTGCCATCACGCGGGGGGAGAACACTGAAGCTTTCTTT.

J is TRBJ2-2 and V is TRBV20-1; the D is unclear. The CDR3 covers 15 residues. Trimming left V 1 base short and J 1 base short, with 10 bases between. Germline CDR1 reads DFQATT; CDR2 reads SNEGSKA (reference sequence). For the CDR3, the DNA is TGCAGTGCTAGAGTTCTTGGCGGGAACACCGGGGAGCTGTTTTTT. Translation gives CSARVLGGNTGELFF.

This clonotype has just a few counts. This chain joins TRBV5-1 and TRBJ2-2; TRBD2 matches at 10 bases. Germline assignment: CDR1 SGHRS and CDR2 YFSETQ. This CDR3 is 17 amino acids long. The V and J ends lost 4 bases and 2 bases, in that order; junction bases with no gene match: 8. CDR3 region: CASSHGLAGANTGELFF. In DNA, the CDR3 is TGCGCCAGCAGCCATGGGCTAGCGGGGGCAAACACCGGGGAGCTGTTTTTT.

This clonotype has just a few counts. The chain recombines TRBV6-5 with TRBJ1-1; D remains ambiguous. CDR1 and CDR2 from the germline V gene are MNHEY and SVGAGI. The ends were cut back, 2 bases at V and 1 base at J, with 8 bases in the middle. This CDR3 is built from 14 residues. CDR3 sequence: CASSYGWANTEAFF. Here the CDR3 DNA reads TGTGCCAGCAGTTACGGGTGGGCGAACACTGAAGCTTTCTTT.

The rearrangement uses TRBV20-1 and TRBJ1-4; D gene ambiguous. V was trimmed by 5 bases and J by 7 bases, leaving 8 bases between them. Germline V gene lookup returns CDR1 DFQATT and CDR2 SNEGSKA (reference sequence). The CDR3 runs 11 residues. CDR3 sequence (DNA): TGCAGTGCTGGCGCCCTTGAAAAACTGTTTTTT. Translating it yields CSAGALEKLFF.

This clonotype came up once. CDR3 loop: CASSLLGTYNEQFF. In DNA, the CDR3 is TGTGCCAGCAGCTTACTCGGGACCTACAATGAGCAGTTCTTC. The chain uses TRBV11-2 and TRBJ2-1, with TRBD2 as a possible D gene (5 bases). The CDR3 consists of 14 residues. Per germline, CDR1 SGHAT and CDR2 FQNNGV. V was cut by 2 bases and J by 2 bases, with 7 bases left in between.

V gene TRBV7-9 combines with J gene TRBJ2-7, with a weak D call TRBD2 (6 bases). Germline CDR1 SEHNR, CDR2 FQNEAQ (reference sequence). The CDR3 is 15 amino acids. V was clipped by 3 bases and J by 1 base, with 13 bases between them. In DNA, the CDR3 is TGTGCCAGCAGCTTCCTGAGTGCGGGGTCCTACGAGCAGTACTTC. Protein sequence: CASSFLSAGSYEQYF.

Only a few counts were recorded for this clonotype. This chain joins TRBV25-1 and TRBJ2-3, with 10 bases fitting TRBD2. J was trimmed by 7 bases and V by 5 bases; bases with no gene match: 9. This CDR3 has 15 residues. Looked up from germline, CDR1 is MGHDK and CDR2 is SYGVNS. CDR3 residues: CASSLAGARTNTQYF. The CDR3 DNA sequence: TGTGCCAGCAGTCTAGCGGGAGCGCGCACGAATACGCAGTATTTT.

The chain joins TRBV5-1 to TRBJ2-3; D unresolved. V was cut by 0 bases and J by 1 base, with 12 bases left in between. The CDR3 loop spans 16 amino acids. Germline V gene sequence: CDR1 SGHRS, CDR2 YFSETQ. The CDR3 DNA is TGCGCCAGCAGCTTGGGGTTGGTCCGAGGCACAGATACGCAGTATTTT. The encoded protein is CASSLGLVRGTDTQYF.

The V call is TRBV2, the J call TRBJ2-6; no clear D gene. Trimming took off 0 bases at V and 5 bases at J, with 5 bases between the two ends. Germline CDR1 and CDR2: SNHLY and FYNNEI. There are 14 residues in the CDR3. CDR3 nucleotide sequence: TGTGCCAGCAGTGAAGCCGCTAGGGCCAACGTCCTGACTTTC. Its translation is CASSEAARANVLTF.

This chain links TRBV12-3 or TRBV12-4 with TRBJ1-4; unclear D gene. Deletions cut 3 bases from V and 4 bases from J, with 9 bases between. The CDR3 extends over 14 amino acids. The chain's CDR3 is CASSLRPFNEKLFF. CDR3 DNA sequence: TGTGCCAGCAGTTTGAGGCCGTTTAATGAAAAACTGTTTTTT.

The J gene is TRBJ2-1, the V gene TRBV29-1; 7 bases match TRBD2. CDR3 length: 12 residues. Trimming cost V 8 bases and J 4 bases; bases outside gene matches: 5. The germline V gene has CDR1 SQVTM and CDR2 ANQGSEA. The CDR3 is CSIKREYNEQFF. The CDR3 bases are TGCAGCATAAAGCGGGAATACAATGAGCAGTTCTTC.